The 8 T cell receptor beta chains below all came from one sample that was sequenced in a study of beta chain features in type 1 diabetes. Expressed TCRB transcripts were sequenced after all isolated RNA was converted to cDNA. Sequencing used immunoSEQ multiplex PCR; TCRdb keeps in-frame clones, though not all of them. The table records 200,000 to 300,000 clones, roughly 22% of them present only once. Study outcomes and limitations: People with Type 1 diabetes carried modestly yet significantly shorter TCRB CDR3s in all four CD4+ subsets.

For these TCRs, the target antigens are not known. Source material: naive CD4+ T cells from blood. All receptors come from a woman between 40 and 50 years old with type 1 diabetes.

This clone was counted a few times. The V and J genes are TRBV6-5 and TRBJ1-5; 8 positions match TRBD1. V trimming: 6 bases; J trimming: 7 bases; junction bases outside the gene matches: 8. CDR1 and CDR2 from the germline V gene are MNHEY and SVGAGI. This CDR3 region has 14 residues. The CDR3 DNA reads TGTGCCAGCAGCTACGGACAGGGAGGCCAGCCCCAGCATTTT. Translated: CASSYGQGGQPQHF.

The chain combines TRBV4-3 with TRBJ1-2; the match to TRBD1 covers 7 bases. Per germline, CDR1 LGHNA and CDR2 YSLEER. The CDR3 is 15 residues long. Trimming cost V 0 bases and J 2 bases; bases outside gene matches: 3. CDR3 residues: CASSQDQDRNYGYTF. CDR3 nucleotide sequence: TGCGCCAGCAGCCAAGATCAGGACAGGAACTATGGCTACACCTTC.

The J gene is TRBJ2-1, the V gene TRBV29-1; D uncertain. Between the trimmed V and J ends, which lost 8 bases and 1 base, there was a span of 3 bases. From germline, CDR1 is SQVTM and CDR2 ANQGSEA. The CDR3 contains 10 residues. For the CDR3, the DNA is TGCAGCCAATCCTACAATGAGCAGTTCTTC. Encoded protein: CSQSYNEQFF.

V gene TRBV28 combines with J gene TRBJ2-5, with D tentatively TRBD2 (6 bases). The V end lost 6 bases, the J end lost 5 bases, and 16 bases lay between the germline ends. Germline values: CDR1 MDHEN, CDR2 SYDVKM. This CDR3 is built from 14 residues. The CDR3 loop reads CASSPVGGVETQYF. The CDR3 DNA follows: TGTGCCAGCAGCCCCGTGGGGGGAGTGGAGACCCAGTACTTC.

The chain links TRBV29-1 to TRBJ2-2, with 9 bases that match TRBD1. Germline CDR1 is SQVTM and CDR2 is ANQGSEA. The CDR3 runs to 18 residues. The V gene end was trimmed by 4 bases and the J gene end by 0 bases; junction bases not matched to a gene: 12. DNA for the CDR3: TGCAGCGTTGCCCCCGGGACAGGGCGAAACTCGAACACCGGGGAGCTGTTTTTT. Encoded protein: CSVAPGTGRNSNTGELFF.

This clone was picked up a small number of times. The J gene is TRBJ2-2, the V gene TRBV19; D not resolved. The CDR3 extends over 14 amino acids. The germline V gene has CDR1 LNHDA and CDR2 SQIVND (reference sequence). The V gene lost 3 bases and the J gene lost 7 bases, with 12 bases spanning the gap. The CDR3 reads CASSISSAGGELFF. CDR3 coding DNA: TGTGCCAGTAGTATTAGCTCCGCTGGCGGGGAGCTGTTTTTT. The full variable domain, with the rest looked up from reference TRBV19 and TRBJ2-2, is DGGITQSPKYLFRKEGQNVTLSCEQNLNHDAMYWYRQDPGQGLRLIYYSQIVNDFQKGDIAEGYSVSREKKESFPLTVTSAQKNPTAFYLCASSISSAGGELFFGEGSRLTVL.

This clone turned up a few times. CDR3 in amino acids: CASSLAGQSSYNEQFF. CDR3 bases: TGTGCCAGCAGCTTAGCGGGACAGAGCTCCTACAATGAGCAGTTCTTC. The J gene is TRBJ2-1, the V gene TRBV7-2; 7 positions agree with TRBD1. CDR1 SGHTA and CDR2 FQGNSA come from the germline V gene. The CDR3 totals 16 residues. V was clipped by 0 bases and J by 0 bases; unmatched bases: 2.

In its sample, this clone was seen a few times. This rearrangement joins TRBV14 to TRBJ1-5; no definite D call. V was shortened by 0 bases and J by 7 bases, with 7 bases between the two germline ends. Germline CDR1 reads SGHDN; CDR2 reads FVKESK. CDR3 size: 13 residues. The CDR3 coding sequence is TGTGCCAGCAGCCAAGATCGGAGACAGCCCCAGCATTTT. This sequence encodes CASSQDRRQPQHF.